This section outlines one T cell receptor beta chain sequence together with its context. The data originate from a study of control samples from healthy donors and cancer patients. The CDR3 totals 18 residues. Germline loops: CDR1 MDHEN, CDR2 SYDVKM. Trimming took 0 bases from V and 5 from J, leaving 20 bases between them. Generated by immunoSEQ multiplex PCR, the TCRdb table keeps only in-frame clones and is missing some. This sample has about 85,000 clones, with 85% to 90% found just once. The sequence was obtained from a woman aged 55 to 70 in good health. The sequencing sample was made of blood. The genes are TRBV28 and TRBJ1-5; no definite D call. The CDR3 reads CASSLWTAGRRPDQPQHF. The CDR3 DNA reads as TGTGCCAGCAGTTTATGGACGGCCGGACGTAGACCAGATCAGCCCCAGCATTTT.